This paragraph covers one T cell receptor beta chain sequence. This clonotype was observed a few times. Which antigen it targets is not known. No clone much larger than this one lies a single base away; base qualities are absent. This entry is derived from a study. TCRdb lists the instrument as Illumina MiSeq. The public reads were run again by TCRdb, first through fastp at Q25 and then through MiXCR, and only productive beta chains were kept. When rows share a CDR3 protein, they turn into one entry using the most common DNA and genes. Present in this sample are over 4,000 distinct CDR3 sequences, just over 9.5% of which were seen just once. The leading ten clones occupy under 40% of the sample. V is pruned by 6 bases and J by 2 bases, leaving 4 bases of the junction without a gene match. The CDR3 holds 14 amino acids from the cysteine to the phenylalanine. CDR3 DNA only is kept here, 42 bases in frame from base 1. CDR1 and CDR2 were assigned from the germline V gene (reference sequence) as MNHNY and SVGAGI.

Here the chain combines TRBV6-6 and TRBJ1-5; TRBD1 lines up with 7 middle nucleotides. The sample consisted of CD4+ T cells from peripheral blood. This sequence was found in a human donor with rheumatoid arthritis. CDR3 reads: CASRLQGGNQPQHF. The sequenced DNA: TGTGCCAGCAGACTCCAGGGGGGCAATCAGCCCCAGCATTTT.